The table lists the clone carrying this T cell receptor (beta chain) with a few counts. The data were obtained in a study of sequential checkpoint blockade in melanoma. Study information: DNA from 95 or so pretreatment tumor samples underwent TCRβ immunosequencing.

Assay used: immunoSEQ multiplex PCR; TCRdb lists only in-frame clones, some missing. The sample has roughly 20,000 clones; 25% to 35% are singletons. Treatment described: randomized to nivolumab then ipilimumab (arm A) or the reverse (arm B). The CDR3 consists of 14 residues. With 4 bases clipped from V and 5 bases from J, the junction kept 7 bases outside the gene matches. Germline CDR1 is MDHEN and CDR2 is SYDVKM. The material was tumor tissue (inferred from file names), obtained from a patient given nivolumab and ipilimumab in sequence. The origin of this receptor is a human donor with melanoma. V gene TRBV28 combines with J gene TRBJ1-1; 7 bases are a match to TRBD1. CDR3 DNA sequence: TGTGCCAGCAGTTCCTCAGGGGGAAGGACTGAAGCTTTCTTT. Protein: CASSSSGGRTEAFF.